This T cell receptor beta chain stems from a study of T cell responses to AZD1222 COVID-19 vaccine. Method: immunoSEQ multiplex PCR; TCRdb's copy keeps in-frame clones and lacks some. The sample has about 140,000 clones, about 92% seen once. This CDR3 contains 15 residues. The J segment lost 7 bases and the V segment lost 2 bases, leaving 4 bases of the junction unmatched. CDR1 and CDR2 from the germline V gene are SNHLY and FYNNEI. The sample was peripheral blood, taken 28 days after the second AZD1222 dose. The clonotype comes from an adult who received the AZD1222 COVID-19 vaccine. The chain employs TRBV2 and TRBJ1-6; 8 bases are a match to TRBD1. The CDR3 protein is CASSEWGQANSPLHF. The DNA of the CDR3 is TGTGCCAGCAGTGAATGGGGACAGGCCAATTCACCCCTCCACTTT.